The 25 T cell receptor beta chains reported below all come from one sample, sequenced in a study of CD8 T cells in ankylosing spondylitis. Study-wide results and caveats: Roughly 8 highly homologous variants made up a TCR beta motif that seemed to typify ankylosing spondylitis blood.

MiXCR, run by TCRdb on the 5' RACE reads, gives a single entry per CDR3 protein. Here the sample spans about 750,000 distinct CDR3 sequences, roughly 20% being singletons. Antigens of these TCRs are unknown. Sequences were obtained from blood, either unsorted or a sorted T cell fraction (not recorded which). The origin of the receptors is a male donor with ankylosing spondylitis.

The chain links TRBV6-6 to TRBJ1-2; 7 bases are a match to TRBD1. Germline trimming cut 0 bases from V and 6 bases from J; bases unmatched to any gene: 1. Germline V gene data show CDR1 as MNHNY and CDR2 as SVGAGI (reference sequence). This CDR3 has 13 residues. CDR3 sequence (DNA): TGTGCCAGCAGTTACTCCGACAGGGATGGCTACACCTTC. Encoded protein: CASSYSDRDGYTF.

On this clonotype: One junction end disagrees with the germline gene, perhaps due to a read error. V is TRBV4-1 and J is TRBJ2-6; no clear D gene. Germline V gene sequence: CDR1 MGHRA, CDR2 YSYEKL. There are 14 residues in the CDR3. The CDR3 DNA sequence: TGCGCCAGCAGCCCCGCCTCTTGGGCCAACGTCCTGACTTTC. Its translation: CASSPASWANVLTF.

The rearrangement joins TRBV11-2 to TRBJ2-3; unclear D gene. The CDR3 is 15 residues long. Looked up from germline, CDR1 is SGHAT and CDR2 is FQNNGV. With 4 bases removed from V and 8 bases from J, the gap between germline ends came to 19 bases. CDR3 sequence (DNA): TGTGCCAGCAGCTCCCGGTTTGGGCTCGTTGTTACGCAGTATTTT. Translated: CASSSRFGLVVTQYF.

The J gene is TRBJ1-4, the V gene TRBV4-1; D not resolved. The CDR3 runs 16 residues. CDR1 MGHRA and CDR2 YSYEKL come from the germline V gene. Trimming removed 0 bases from V and 7 bases from J, with 15 bases in between. CDR3 protein: CASSQDAGWRGEKLFF. The CDR3 nucleotides are TGCGCCAGCAGCCAAGACGCTGGCTGGCGAGGTGAAAAACTGTTTTTT.

The CDR3 is CASSQPGQVNVGELFF. The CDR3 nucleotides read TGTGCCAGCAGTCAACCGGGACAGGTGAATGTCGGGGAGCTGTTTTTT. The gene calls are TRBV27 and TRBJ2-2, with 8 bases matching TRBD1. The CDR3 spans 16 residues. V dropped 5 bases and J dropped 7; count of bases not matched to a gene: 12. CDR1 MNHEY and CDR2 SMNVEV come from the germline V gene (reference sequence).

V and J are TRBV12-3 or TRBV12-4 and TRBJ1-1; 9 bases are shared with TRBD1. The ends lost 7 bases at V and 3 bases at J; junction bases unmatched: 15. This CDR3 is 17 amino acids long. The CDR3 DNA reads TGTGCCAGCACACCGACAGGGGGGAGCCTGAGTTACACTGAAGCTTTCTTT. Translated: CASTPTGGSLSYTEAFF.

This clonotype came up a few times. J is TRBJ2-7 and V is TRBV12-3 or TRBV12-4; TRBD2 matches at 7 bases. The V and J ends lost 7 bases and 3 bases, in that order; junction bases with no gene match: 3. The CDR3 spans 12 residues. The CDR3, as DNA: TGTGCCAGCACTAGCGGCCTCTACGAGCAGTACTTC. Translating it yields CASTSGLYEQYF.

This clonotype has just a few counts. The V and J genes are TRBV7-9 and TRBJ2-1; D may be TRBD1 or TRBD2 (6 bases each). Per germline, CDR1 SEHNR and CDR2 FQNEAQ (reference sequence). Trimming pared 0 bases from V and 6 bases from J, leaving 9 bases between. The CDR3 is 14 amino acids. The CDR3 region is CASSLAPGANEQFF. The CDR3, as DNA: TGTGCCAGCAGCTTAGCTCCGGGGGCCAATGAGCAGTTCTTC.

There are a few counts of this clonotype. The chain has TRBV5-6 and TRBJ1-3; D call uncertain. The CDR3 runs 15 residues. Germline loops: CDR1 SGHDT, CDR2 YYEEEE. Trimming left V 7 bases short and J 2 bases short, with 16 bases between. CDR3 bases: TGTGCCAGCGGCCGGAGGGTGCCGACTGGAAACACCATATATTTT. This codes for CASGRRVPTGNTIYF.

This clonotype has a handful of counts. The CDR3 nucleotides read TGTGCCACCAACATCGGGTTTGGGTCCGAGCAGTACTTC. Residues: CATNIGFGSEQYF. The chain links TRBV6-1 to TRBJ2-7; D remains ambiguous. Germline V gene data show CDR1 as MNHNS and CDR2 as SASEGT. This CDR3 has 13 amino acids. Trimming cost V 10 bases and J 6 bases, with 19 bases left between them.

This clonotype occurred a few times. The chain is built from TRBV4-1 and TRBJ1-5; no reliable D call. Germline V gene sequence: CDR1 MGHRA, CDR2 YSYEKL. Trimming pared 0 bases from V and 4 bases from J, leaving 7 bases between. The CDR3 has 14 residues. The CDR3: CASSQDWANQPQHF. As DNA, the CDR3 is TGCGCCAGCAGCCAAGATTGGGCAAATCAGCCCCAGCATTTT.

This clonotype showed up many times. At one end the junction does not follow the germline gene, possibly because of a read error. The rearrangement joins TRBV12-3 or TRBV12-4 to TRBJ2-3; D ambiguous. The CDR3 has 10 amino acids. Written as DNA, the CDR3 is TGTGCCAGCAGCTTAGATACGCAGTATTTT. This gives the protein CASSLDTQYF.

Ten or more counts support this clonotype. This chain connects TRBV3-1 to TRBJ1-5; no clear D. This CDR3 is 13 amino acids long. Trimming took off 0 bases at V and 6 bases at J, with 6 bases between the two ends. In germline, CDR1 is LGHDT, CDR2 YNNKEL (reference sequence). The CDR3: CASSQEGIQPQHF. Written as DNA, the CDR3 is TGTGCCAGCAGCCAAGAGGGGATTCAGCCCCAGCATTTT.

This clonotype was seen repeatedly, ten times or more. The chain is built from TRBV24-1 and TRBJ2-2; possibly TRBD2 for D (6 bases). Germline CDR1 KGHDR, CDR2 SFDVKD. This CDR3 region has 15 residues. V was clipped by 4 bases and J by 4 bases, with 12 bases between them. CDR3 loop: CATSDSGTVTGELFF. The CDR3, as DNA: TGTGCCACCAGTGACTCCGGGACTGTCACCGGGGAGCTGTTTTTT.

This clonotype was detected many times. The chain employs TRBV4-3 and TRBJ1-2, with 9 bases aligning to TRBD1. Trimming took 3 bases from V and 4 from J; bases not matched to a gene: 6. CDR3 size: 15 residues. Germline CDR1 and CDR2: LGHNA and YSLEER. The DNA for the CDR3 is TGCGCCAGCAGCCAGGGGACAGGGAGCCCCTATGGCTACACCTTC. Translating it yields CASSQGTGSPYGYTF.

As for this clonotype: At one end the junction does not follow the germline gene, possibly because of a read error. The chain is built from TRBV2 and TRBJ1-5; D gene ambiguous. Germline V lookup: CDR1 SNHLY, CDR2 FYNNEI. The CDR3 has 13 amino acids. CDR3 region: CASSEAQIQPQHF. CDR3 nucleotide sequence: TGTGCCAGCAGCGAAGCCCAAATACAGCCCCAGCATTTT. The full variable domain, completed using reference TRBV2 and TRBJ1-5, is EPEVTQTPSHQVTQMGQEVILRCVPISNHLYFYWYRQILGQKVEFLVSFYNNEISEKSEIFDDQFSVERPDGSNFTLKIRSTKLEDSAMYFCASSEAQIQPQHFGDGTRLSIL.

V usage is TRBV11-2 and J usage is TRBJ1-1; no definite D call. Looked up from germline, CDR1 is SGHAT and CDR2 is FQNNGV. V lost 4 bases to trimming and J lost 4 bases, with 13 bases between them. CDR3 length equals 14 residues. The CDR3 DNA is TGTGCCAGCAGCTGGGTTCCGGGTAGCACTGAAGCTTTCTTT. It translates to CASSWVPGSTEAFF.

J is TRBJ2-7 and V is TRBV10-3, with 9 bases matching TRBD1. CDR3 length: 13 residues. Germline CDR1 ENHRY, CDR2 SYGVKD. Trimming at V came to 6 bases and at J to 6 bases, leaving 6 bases not matched to a gene. CDR3 DNA sequence: TGTGCCATCAGCCCGGACAGGGGAAGCGAGCAGTACTTC. This codes for CAISPDRGSEQYF.

This chain connects TRBV20-1 to TRBJ2-7, with D possibly being TRBD1 or TRBD2 (5 bases each). The CDR3 runs 13 residues. V dropped 4 bases and J dropped 7 bases, with 17 bases sitting between them. CDR1 is DFQATT, CDR2 SNEGSKA, per germline (reference sequence). The CDR3 region has the DNA TGCAGTGCTAATCGGGACCCGGTGGGGGAGCAGTACTTC. Residues: CSANRDPVGEQYF.

This chain joins TRBV20-1 and TRBJ2-1; 13 bases map to TRBD2. CDR1 DFQATT and CDR2 SNEGSKA come from the germline V gene (reference sequence). J was trimmed by 7 bases and V by 5 bases; bases with no gene match: 5. The CDR3 length is 14 residues. The CDR3 DNA is TGCAGTGCTCCCAGGACTAGCGGGAGTAATGAGCAGTTCTTC. Translation gives CSAPRTSGSNEQFF.

A few counts support this clonotype. This chain links TRBV20-1 with TRBJ1-1; TRBD1 is a possible D gene (5 bases). Germline assignment: CDR1 DFQATT and CDR2 SNEGSKA (reference sequence). V was pared by 0 bases and J by 3 bases, with 20 bases between. The length of the CDR3 is 17 residues. CDR3 sequence: CSARDGTEISIYTEAFF. CDR3 DNA sequence: TGCAGTGCTAGAGATGGGACGGAGATCTCGATCTACACTGAAGCTTTCTTT.

The rearrangement joins TRBV3-1 to TRBJ1-2, with D perhaps matching TRBD1 (6 bases). Germline V gene sequence: CDR1 LGHDT, CDR2 YNNKEL (reference sequence). The CDR3 runs 14 residues. The ends were cut back, 1 base at V and 7 bases at J, with 13 bases in the middle. The CDR3 region is CASSQVQGRGGYTF. The CDR3 nucleotides read TGTGCCAGCAGCCAAGTTCAGGGGCGGGGTGGCTACACCTTC. The entire variable domain, with the rest obtained from reference TRBV3-1 and TRBJ1-2, is as follows: DTAVSQTPKYLVTQMGNDKSIKCEQNLGHDTMYWYKQDSKKFLKIMFSYNNKELIINETVPNRFSPKSPDKAHLNLHINSLELGDSAVYFCASSQVQGRGGYTFGSGTRLTVV.

In its sample, this clonotype was seen a few times. This chain joins TRBV5-1 and TRBJ2-3, with TRBD1 matching over 7 bases. Trimming at V came to 3 bases and at J to 2 bases, leaving 6 bases not matched to a gene. The CDR3 has 15 amino acids. The germline gives CDR1 SGHRS, CDR2 YFSETQ. The CDR3 is CASSWGTVNTDTQYF. CDR3 nucleotides: TGCGCCAGCAGCTGGGGGACAGTGAACACAGATACGCAGTATTTT.

This clonotype was seen a few times. This chain connects TRBV15 to TRBJ2-7, with 9 bases matching TRBD1. CDR3 length: 14 residues. The V and J ends lost 3 bases and 3 bases, in that order; junction bases with no gene match: 3. Germline CDR1 is LNHNV and CDR2 is YYDKDF (reference sequence). Here the CDR3 reads CATSSTGGLYEQYF. CDR3 nucleotide sequence: TGTGCCACCAGCAGTACAGGGGGCCTCTACGAGCAGTACTTC.

This clonotype was counted a few times. This rearrangement joins TRBV7-9 to TRBJ1-1; the match to TRBD1 covers 7 bases. V was pared by 5 bases and J by 0 bases, with 9 bases of the junction left unmatched. CDR3 length: 16 residues. CDR1 is SEHNR and CDR2 is FQNEAQ in the germline V gene (reference sequence). The CDR3 loop is CASSARTGLMNTEAFF. In nucleotides, the CDR3 is TGTGCCAGCAGCGCCCGGACAGGACTCATGAACACTGAAGCTTTCTTT.